The rows below give T cell receptor beta chains drawn from one sample of a study of type 1 regulatory T cells. Each CDR3 protein is one row after TCRdb ran MiXCR on the reads. The data hold 60,000 to 75,000 distinct CDR3 sequences, with less than 25% observed a single time. No cognate antigen is known for these TCRs. Sequenced sample: cultured type 1 regulatory T (Tr1) cells, either the whole culture or a sorted fraction (not recorded which). These receptors originate from a human donor in good health. CDR3s include the opening cysteine and the closing phenylalanine or tryptophan. Fields, in order: J gene, clone size, V gene, D gene, CDR3 protein, CDR3 DNA. D genes are given only for firm matches. Only some rows state a clone size, as once, few, many or a class for expanded clones.

TRBJ1-5	few	TRBV20-1	-	CSARDTGKGVGNQPQHF	TGCAGTGCTAGAGACACAGGGAAAGGTGTGGGCAATCAGCCCCAGCATTTT
TRBJ2-7	-	TRBV20-1	-	CSVRDRQAYEQYF	TGCAGTGTCCGGGACCGCCAGGCCTACGAGCAGTACTTC
TRBJ1-1	-	TRBV6-2/TRBV6-3	-	CASSLRDISEAFF	TGTGCCAGCAGTTTACGGGACATCTCTGAAGCTTTCTTT
TRBJ2-1	-	TRBV27	-	CASSTGLQPHNEQFF	TGTGCCAGCAGCACCGGACTTCAGCCTCACAATGAGCAGTTCTTC
TRBJ1-1	-	TRBV3-1	TRBD1	CASQGTGLNTEASF	TGTGCCAGCCAGGGGACAGGACTGAACACTGAAGCTTCCTTT
TRBJ1-2	-	TRBV7-9	-	CASSLGNTVTHGYTF	TGTGCCAGCAGCTTAGGAAACACGGTGACCCATGGCTACACCTTC
TRBJ2-5	-	TRBV5-1	-	CASSLEDYLQETQYF	TGCGCCAGCAGCTTGGAAGACTACCTTCAAGAGACCCAGTACTTC
TRBJ1-1	few	TRBV25-1	-	CASSETGEAFF	TGTGCCAGCAGTGAGACAGGTGAAGCTTTCTTT
TRBJ1-1	-	TRBV28	-	CASSFFRGNTEAFF	TGTGCCAGCAGTTTTTTCAGGGGGAACACTGAAGCTTTCTTT
TRBJ1-4	few	TRBV30	TRBD1	CAWSVQLTGQIEKLFF	TGTGCCTGGAGTGTACAACTGACAGGGCAGATCGAAAAACTGTTTTTT
TRBJ1-5	-	TRBV20-1	-	CSARAWRQPQHF	TGCAGTGCTAGAGCATGGCGGCAGCCCCAGCATTTT
TRBJ2-1	-	TRBV9	TRBD2	CASSVEGTSRDEQFF	TGTGCCAGCAGCGTAGAAGGGACTAGCAGAGATGAGCAGTTCTTC
TRBJ2-7	many	TRBV9	TRBD2	CASSVGGTSGNYEQYF	TGTGCCAGCAGCGTGGGAGGGACTAGCGGCAATTACGAGCAGTACTTC
TRBJ2-1	-	TRBV4-3	TRBD2	CASSQDGSGRGIGRFF	TGCGCCAGCAGCCAAGACGGTAGCGGGAGAGGCATCGGAAGGTTCTTC
TRBJ1-6	-	TRBV20-1	-	CSVPRIGSYNSPLHF	TGCAGTGTTCCTCGGATAGGCTCCTATAATTCACCCCTCCACTTT
TRBJ2-2	-	TRBV24-1	TRBD2	CATSDLLLGPGTSGRGTGELFF	TGTGCCACCAGTGATTTACTTTTGGGTCCCGGGACTAGCGGGAGAGGCACCGGGGAGCTGTTTTTT
TRBJ1-1	many	TRBV5-1	-	CASSPNLDGYTEAFF	TGCGCCAGCAGCCCTAACCTGGACGGTTACACTGAAGCTTTCTTT
TRBJ1-1	few	TRBV6-6	-	CASGQGPSGAEAFF	TGTGCCAGCGGACAAGGTCCTTCGGGCGCTGAAGCTTTCTTT
TRBJ2-7	-	TRBV11-2	-	CASSLIGSSEQYF	TGTGCCAGCAGCCTTATCGGGTCGTCCGAGCAGTACTTC
TRBJ1-2	few	TRBV5-6	TRBD1	CASSLWDRDNYGYTF	TGTGCCAGCAGCTTATGGGACAGAGATAACTATGGCTACACCTTC
TRBJ2-5	few	TRBV3-1	TRBD2	CASSPGLAGGGETQYF	TGTGCCAGCAGCCCAGGACTAGCGGGAGGAGGAGAGACCCAGTACTTC
TRBJ1-6	-	TRBV5-6	-	CASSLDGGHNSPLHF	TGTGCCAGCAGCTTGGATGGGGGCCATAATTCACCCCTCCACTTT
TRBJ1-1	-	TRBV20-1	TRBD1	CSAPRDSEAFF	TGCAGTGCTCCAAGGGACAGTGAAGCTTTCTTT
TRBJ1-2	few	TRBV2	-	CASSDRPTYGYTF	TGTGCCAGCAGTGATAGGCCTACCTATGGCTACACCTTC
TRBJ1-4	few	TRBV10-3	-	CAIRDIEGKLFF	TGTGCCATCAGGGACATTGAGGGGAAACTGTTTTTT
TRBJ1-6	-	TRBV20-1	-	CSARDPTYNSPLHF	TGCAGTGCTAGAGATCCCACGTATAATTCACCCCTCCACTTT
TRBJ1-5	few	TRBV28	-	CASSLARQPQHF	TGTGCCAGCAGTTTAGCCAGACAGCCCCAGCATTTT
TRBJ2-5	few	TRBV5-1	-	CASSYIDYKETQYF	TGCGCCAGCAGCTACATCGACTATAAAGAGACCCAGTACTTC
TRBJ2-2	-	TRBV25-1	-	CASSDRPFGELFF	TGTGCCAGCAGCGATAGGCCATTCGGGGAGCTGTTTTTT